Described below is a single T cell receptor (beta chain) sequence and its context. TCRdb analysed the RT-PCR reads with MiXCR anew, one entry per CDR3 protein. The data show 500,000 to 600,000 distinct CDR3 sequences, about 15% seen once. This record belongs to a study of response to subunit inactivated influenza vaccine. Sequencing was performed on PBMCs from blood, taken 11 to 12 days after vaccination. The receptor's source is a man aged 50-59 years who received an inactivated influenza vaccine.

The CDR3, as DNA: TGTGCCAGCAGTGCGGGACAGCTAGGCACAGATACGCAGTATTTT. It is translated as CASSAGQLGTDTQYF. This chain uses TRBV6-1 with TRBJ2-3; 7 bases agree with TRBD1. Germline V gene data show CDR1 as MNHNS and CDR2 as SASEGT. The CDR3 length is 15 residues. The V gene end was trimmed by 4 bases and the J gene end by 1 base; junction bases not matched to a gene: 5.